The rows below give T cell receptor beta chains drawn from one sample of a study of PD-L1 blockade in urothelial cancer. Sequencing used immunoSEQ multiplex PCR; TCRdb keeps in-frame clones, though not all of them. This sample has fewer than 40,000 clones; approximately 87% occur once, and the top ten carry under 4.5%. This sample comprised PBMCs, obtained around atezolizumab (anti-PD-L1) treatment. These receptors were taken from a man between 50 and 59 years old with urothelial cancer. CDR3s include the opening cysteine and the closing phenylalanine or tryptophan.

v_gene: TRBV4-1; j_gene: TRBJ1-5; CDR3aa: CASSQPVGSIKDQPQHF
v_gene: TRBV5-1; j_gene: TRBJ1-4; CDR3aa: CASSSDRAGEKLFF
v_gene: TRBV6-6; j_gene: TRBJ1-2; CDR3aa: CASSLLRTGNNGYTF
v_gene: TRBV5-1; j_gene: TRBJ2-7; CDR3aa: CASSRGGRSVRDEQYF
v_gene: TRBV28; j_gene: TRBJ2-2; CDR3aa: CASSLWRLAGGPGELFF
v_gene: TRBV20-1; j_gene: TRBJ2-1; CDR3aa: CSAAGNEQFF
v_gene: TRBV5-1; j_gene: TRBJ2-7; CDR3aa: CASSLRTGWTYEQYF
v_gene: TRBV5-1; j_gene: TRBJ1-1; CDR3aa: CASSFPGSTEAFF
v_gene: TRBV4-3; j_gene: TRBJ1-1; CDR3aa: CASSQDPRIGAFF
v_gene: TRBV4-3; j_gene: TRBJ2-3; CDR3aa: CASSQDLVTVTSSTDTQYF
v_gene: TRBV4-1; j_gene: TRBJ2-7; CDR3aa: CASSQEGTVGEQYF
v_gene: TRBV11-2; j_gene: TRBJ1-1; CDR3aa: CASSIRQGRNTEAFF
v_gene: TRBV27; j_gene: TRBJ2-2; CDR3aa: CASSSLFRLQGGTGELFF
v_gene: TRBV5-1; j_gene: TRBJ1-1; CDR3aa: CASSFSSSGTEAFF
v_gene: TRBV2; j_gene: TRBJ1-5; CDR3aa: CASSEVTGVSQPQHF
v_gene: TRBV30; j_gene: TRBJ2-2; CDR3aa: CAWVRFANTGELFF
v_gene: TRBV7-9; j_gene: TRBJ2-3; CDR3aa: CASNSARTDTQYF
v_gene: TRBV28; j_gene: TRBJ2-7; CDR3aa: CASSFPDSTYEQYF
v_gene: TRBV25-1; j_gene: TRBJ2-2; CDR3aa: CASTSMSSSGELFF
v_gene: TRBV19; j_gene: TRBJ2-5; CDR3aa: CASSIVPITSWDPETQYF
v_gene: TRBV6-1; j_gene: TRBJ1-5; CDR3aa: CASRNSGFGQPQHF
v_gene: TRBV11-2; j_gene: TRBJ2-1; CDR3aa: CASSLDYAASGSSYNEQFF
v_gene: TRBV10-3; j_gene: TRBJ1-1; CDR3aa: CATQLKGGTEAFF
v_gene: TRBV7-3; j_gene: TRBJ2-3; CDR3aa: CASSIQGTDTQYF
v_gene: TRBV7-8; j_gene: TRBJ2-1; CDR3aa: CASSLDTGNNEQFF